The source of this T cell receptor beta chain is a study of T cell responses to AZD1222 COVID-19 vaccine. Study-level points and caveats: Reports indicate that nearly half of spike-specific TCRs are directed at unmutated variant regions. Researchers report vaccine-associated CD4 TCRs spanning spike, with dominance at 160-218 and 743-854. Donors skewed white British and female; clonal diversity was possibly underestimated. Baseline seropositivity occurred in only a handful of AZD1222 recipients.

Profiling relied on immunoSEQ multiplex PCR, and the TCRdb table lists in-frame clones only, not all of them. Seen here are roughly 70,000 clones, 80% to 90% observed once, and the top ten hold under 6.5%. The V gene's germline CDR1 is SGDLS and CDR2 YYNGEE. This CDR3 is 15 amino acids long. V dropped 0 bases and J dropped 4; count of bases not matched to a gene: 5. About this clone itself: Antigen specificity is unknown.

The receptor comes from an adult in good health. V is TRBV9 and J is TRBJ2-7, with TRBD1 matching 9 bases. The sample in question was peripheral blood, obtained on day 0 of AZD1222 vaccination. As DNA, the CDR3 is TGTGCCAGCAGCGTAGATGGGACAGGGTCTTACGAGCAGTACTTC. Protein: CASSVDGTGSYEQYF.